This TCR beta chain was recovered during a study of T-cell reconstitution after alpha-beta-depleted transplantation in children. The authors prepared the TCRbeta library with unique molecular identifiers. MiXCR, applied by TCRdb to the PCR reads, yields one record per CDR3 protein. The table lists 450,000 to 600,000 distinct CDR3 sequences, over 9.5% of them singletons. This TCR was recovered from a child younger than 10 with inherited bone marrow failure, due to receive a stem cell transplant. The input for sequencing was PBMCs, taken before TCRalphabeta/CD19-depleted stem cell transplant.

The CDR3 sequence: CASSQEPASFYEQYF. The CDR3 DNA sequence: TGTGCCAGCAGCCAAGAGCCGGCCTCCTTCTACGAGCAGTACTTC. The chain uses TRBV3-1 and TRBJ2-7; D gene unclear. This CDR3 is 15 amino acids long. The germline CDR1 and CDR2 sequences are LGHDT and YNNKEL (reference sequence). With 0 bases removed from V and 3 bases from J, the gap between germline ends came to 12 bases.